What follows are 26 T cell receptor beta chains derived from one specimen sequenced in a study of blood T cells in healthy people across ages. A second PCR of 7 to 11 cycles used a sample-barcoded 5' primer and a J-beta primer mix. Via MiXCR, TCRdb re-called the 5' RACE reads, giving one row per CDR3 protein. There are 650,000 to 700,000 distinct CDR3 sequences in the sample; 32% occur only once, and 15% lies in the top ten. The sample taken for sequencing was blood. The receptor set was obtained from a woman of 80 years or more in good health.

This clonotype was observed many times. The rearrangement links TRBV4-1 to TRBJ2-2; the match to TRBD2 covers 11 bases. Germline assignment: CDR1 MGHRA and CDR2 YSYEKL. The junction had 3 bases not matched to a gene; V was cut back by 2 bases and J by 4 bases. The CDR3 has 16 amino acids. CDR3 in DNA: TGCGCCAGCAGCCAATCTAGCGGGGGGTTCACCGGGGAGCTGTTTTTT. Translation gives CASSQSSGGFTGELFF.

This clonotype was seen a handful of times. The J gene is TRBJ1-2, the V gene TRBV2; possible D gene TRBD1, 5 bases. V lost 6 bases to trimming and J lost 4 bases, with 15 bases between them. CDR1 and CDR2 from the germline V gene are SNHLY and FYNNEI. The length of the CDR3 is 14 residues. This CDR3 reads CASRRVQGVYGYTF. The CDR3 bases are TGTGCCAGCAGGAGGGTCCAGGGCGTCTATGGCTACACCTTC.

This clonotype appeared many times. The rearrangement links TRBV5-1 to TRBJ2-7; D gene uncertain. In germline, CDR1 is SGHRS, CDR2 YFSETQ. The V and J ends lost 9 bases and 5 bases respectively, with 18 bases between them. There are 13 residues in the CDR3. In DNA form, the CDR3 reads TGCGCCACAAGATCGACCGGACGGCACGAGCAGTACTTC. It translates to CATRSTGRHEQYF.

The DNA of the CDR3 is TGTGCCATCAGGACTAGCGGGGGGGAGACCCAGTACTTC. This gives the protein CAIRTSGGETQYF. This sequence joins TRBV7-9 and TRBJ2-5; 14 nucleotides match TRBD2. The trim removed 10 bases at V and 5 bases at J, leaving 3 bases unmatched. The CDR3 has 13 residues. Germline CDR1 and CDR2: SEHNR and FQNEAQ (reference sequence). The full variable domain, in which reference TRBV7-9 and TRBJ2-5 provide the parts outside the CDR3, is DTGVSQNPRHKITKRGQNVTFRCDPISEHNRLYWYRQTLGQGPEFLTYFQNEAQLEKSRLLSDRFSAERPKGSFSTLEIQRTEQGDSAMYLCAIRTSGGETQYFGPGTRLLVL.

The table lists this clonotype with many counts. The chain combines TRBV4-1 with TRBJ2-1; 9 nucleotides agree with TRBD2. The germline gives CDR1 MGHRA, CDR2 YSYEKL. Trimming removed 1 base from V and 4 bases from J; junction bases left unmatched: 5. This CDR3 has 16 residues. The CDR3 loop reads CASSQVRTSAYNEQFF. As DNA, the CDR3 is TGCGCCAGCAGCCAAGTCCGGACTAGCGCATACAATGAGCAGTTCTTC.

This clonotype was counted many times. This sequence joins TRBV27 and TRBJ2-7; the match to TRBD1 covers 8 bases. Germline loops: CDR1 MNHEY, CDR2 SMNVEV (reference sequence). The V gene end was trimmed by 4 bases and the J gene end by 7 bases; junction bases not matched to a gene: 9. The CDR3 totals 14 residues. The CDR3 region has the DNA TGTGCCAGCAGTTCCCCCGCCAGGGGGCTTGAGCAGTACTTC. Amino acid sequence: CASSSPARGLEQYF.

This clonotype was picked up many times. CDR3 region: CASSPGLAGTYEQYF. The CDR3 region has the DNA TGCGCCAGCAGCCCGGGACTAGCGGGGACCTACGAGCAGTACTTC. This chain joins TRBV5-1 and TRBJ2-7; 13 bases are shared with TRBD2. Germline lookup yields CDR1 SGHRS and CDR2 YFSETQ. Losses at the gene ends were 4 bases for V and 2 bases for J; bases not matched to a gene: 3. The CDR3 length is 15 residues. Supplemented by reference TRBV5-1 and TRBJ2-7, the full variable domain reads KAGVTQTPRYLIKTRGQQVTLSCSPISGHRSVSWYQQTPGQGLQFLFEYFSETQRNKGNFPGRFSGRQFSNSRSEMNVSTLELGDSALYLCASSPGLAGTYEQYFGPGTRLTVT.

V usage is TRBV29-1 and J usage is TRBJ2-7, with TRBD1 as a possible D gene (6 bases). Germline V gene data show CDR1 as SQVTM and CDR2 as ANQGSEA. The CDR3 contains 12 residues. The V and J ends lost 4 bases and 1 base respectively, with 8 bases between them. Here the CDR3 reads CSVGTASYEQYF. CDR3 DNA sequence: TGCAGCGTTGGGACAGCATCCTACGAGCAGTACTTC.

On this clonotype: Germline is not matched at one junction end, which may reflect a read error. The chain uses TRBV15 and TRBJ2-1, with 8 nucleotides matching TRBD2. This CDR3 contains 19 residues. Germline values: CDR1 LNHNV, CDR2 YYDKDF (reference sequence). The CDR3 DNA follows: TGTGCCACCGGCAGAGGGGGGGCGGGGGGCCCAAGCTCCTACAATGAGCAGTTCTTC. Residues: CATGRGGAGGPSSYNEQFF.

This chain joins TRBV20-1 and TRBJ1-1; D ambiguous. Germline CDR1 reads DFQATT; CDR2 reads SNEGSKA (reference sequence). Trimming pared 2 bases from V and 10 bases from J, leaving 11 bases between. This CDR3 is built from 11 residues. The CDR3 sequence: CSARSGSGAFF. As DNA, the CDR3 is TGCAGTGCTAGATCCGGGTCGGGAGCTTTCTTT.

The rearrangement links TRBV4-2 to TRBJ1-5; 7 bases are a match to TRBD1. Germline loops: CDR1 LGHNA, CDR2 YNFKEQ. The CDR3 length is 15 residues. Trimming removed 4 bases from V and 5 bases from J; junction bases left unmatched: 8. This CDR3 is CASSREQGGYQPQHF. In nucleotides, the CDR3 is TGTGCCAGCAGCCGGGAGCAGGGGGGTTATCAGCCCCAGCATTTT.

On this clonotype: One junction end disagrees with the germline gene, perhaps due to a read error. V usage is TRBV2 and J usage is TRBJ2-6; the D gene is possibly TRBD1 (5 bases). The CDR3 totals 15 residues. Germline loops: CDR1 SNHLY, CDR2 FYNNEI. The CDR3 nucleotides are TGTGCCAGCAGCGCGCGTGGGGCTGGGGCCAACGTCCGGACTTTC. This encodes CASSARGAGANVRTF. Filled out from reference TRBV2 and TRBJ2-6, the complete variable domain reads EPEVTQTPSHQVTQMGQEVILRCVPISNHLYFYWYRQILGQKVEFLVSFYNNEISEKSEIFDDQFSVERPDGSNFTLKIRSTKLEDSAMYFCASSARGAGANVRTFGAGSRLTVL.

This clonotype was picked up one time. A read error may explain this, as a much larger clone is one base away. This chain connects TRBV5-1 to TRBJ2-5; D gene uncertain. The V end lost 0 bases, the J end lost 3 bases, and 6 bases lay between the germline ends. Germline assignment: CDR1 SGHRS and CDR2 YFSETQ. The CDR3 has 13 residues. The CDR3 sequence is CASSLDTKETQYF. Here the CDR3 DNA reads TGCGCCAGCAGCTTGGATACAAAAGAGACCCAGTACTTC.

This clonotype was seen a few times. This chain uses TRBV30 with TRBJ1-5; D is possibly TRBD1 (5 bases). The germline V gene encodes CDR1 GTSNPN and CDR2 SVGIG (reference sequence). With 3 bases removed from V and 6 bases from J, the gap between germline ends came to 15 bases. The CDR3 contains 14 residues. The CDR3 here is CAWRGDSYGQPQHF. DNA of the CDR3: TGTGCCTGGAGAGGAGACAGCTACGGTCAGCCCCAGCATTTT.

To note about this clonotype: At one boundary the junction diverges from the germline segment, which might be a read error. This chain uses TRBV7-2 with TRBJ2-1; 7 bases are a match to TRBD2. Germline CDR1 reads SGHTA; CDR2 reads FQGNSA. There are 16 residues in the CDR3. As DNA, the CDR3 is TGTGCCAGCGGCTTGGGAAGCGGGGCCCGCGTCGGCGAGCAGTTCTTC. As protein: CASGLGSGARVGEQFF.

This clonotype was counted at least ten times. The chain joins TRBV20-1 to TRBJ1-5; 10 bases agree with TRBD1. In germline, CDR1 is DFQATT, CDR2 SNEGSKA (reference sequence). There are 18 residues in the CDR3. The trim removed 3 bases at V and 2 bases at J, leaving 13 bases unmatched. The CDR3 nucleotides are TGCAGTGCTAGCTCCCTCACCGGGACAGGGGTGGGCAATCAGCCCCAGCATTTT. Amino acids: CSASSLTGTGVGNQPQHF.

This clonotype has only one observation. J is TRBJ2-4 and V is TRBV30; D might be TRBD2 (6 bases). Trimming took 3 bases from V and 1 from J, leaving 13 bases between them. CDR1 is GTSNPN, CDR2 SVGIG, per germline (reference sequence). The CDR3 is made up of 15 amino acids. The DNA for the CDR3 is TGTGCCTGGAGAAGTCGCGGGGTCGCCAAAAACATTCAGTACTTC. Protein product: CAWRSRGVAKNIQYF.

This clonotype was recorded many times. This chain uses TRBV5-1 with TRBJ1-2, with 8 bases that match TRBD1. The CDR3 is 18 amino acids. Germline V gene sequence: CDR1 SGHRS, CDR2 YFSETQ. J gave up 2 bases and V 3 bases, and 15 bases lay outside the gene matches. For the CDR3, the DNA is TGCGCCAGCAGCTCGCAACCGGCAGGGGGCGAGATGAACTATGGCTACACCTTC. This codes for CASSSQPAGGEMNYGYTF. Using reference TRBV5-1 and TRBJ1-2 for the parts outside the CDR3, the full variable domain is KAGVTQTPRYLIKTRGQQVTLSCSPISGHRSVSWYQQTPGQGLQFLFEYFSETQRNKGNFPGRFSGRQFSNSRSEMNVSTLELGDSALYLCASSSQPAGGEMNYGYTFGSGTRLTVV.

This clonotype was detected ten times or more. V is TRBV14 and J is TRBJ2-1, with D maybe TRBD2 (7 bases). The DNA end is a closer match to TRBJ2-7, so the J assignment may be wrong. Germline V lookup: CDR1 SGHDN, CDR2 FVKESK. CDR3 length: 15 residues. The CDR3 DNA sequence: TGTGCCAGCAGCTTATCGGGGGGCCCCTACAATGAGCAGTACTTC. Protein: CASSLSGGPYNEQYF.

There are many counts of this clonotype. V usage is TRBV7-2 and J usage is TRBJ2-1; the D is unclear. The CDR3 sequence is 15 residues long. Germline CDR1 reads SGHTA; CDR2 reads FQGNSA. V lost 4 bases and J 0 bases, leaving 10 bases between the germline ends. CDR3 in DNA: TGTGCCAGCAGCTCTGGACGGGCCTCCTACAATGAGCAGTTCTTC. Translated: CASSSGRASYNEQFF.

This clonotype was detected a few times. This rearrangement joins TRBV12-3 or TRBV12-4 to TRBJ1-6; D possibly corresponds to TRBD1 (5 bases). V shed 1 base and J shed 0 bases, with 13 bases lying between them. The CDR3 length is 18 residues. CDR3 residues: CASSLGDGKSSYNSPLHF. The CDR3 DNA reads as TGTGCCAGCAGTTTAGGGGACGGCAAGAGCTCCTATAATTCACCCCTCCACTTT.

The chain recombines TRBV20-1 with TRBJ2-3, with 12 positions matching TRBD2. The CDR3 runs 16 residues. After removal of 5 bases from V and 1 base from J, the junction contained 7 bases not matched to a gene. Germline V gives CDR1 DFQATT, CDR2 SNEGSKA (reference sequence). CDR3 protein: CSAGRLAGAGTDTQYF. The DNA of the CDR3 is TGCAGTGCTGGTCGACTAGCGGGGGCTGGCACAGATACGCAGTATTTT.

This clonotype appeared many times. The chain joins TRBV10-3 to TRBJ2-1; 10 bases align to TRBD2. Germline assignment: CDR1 ENHRY and CDR2 SYGVKD. This CDR3 is built from 16 residues. V was pared by 6 bases and J by 6 bases, with 11 bases of the junction left unmatched. Written as DNA, the CDR3 is TGTGCCATCAGAATAGCGGGGGGTACCTCTGGCAATGAGCAGTTCTTC. Its protein product is CAIRIAGGTSGNEQFF.

This clonotype has a count of ten or more. V gene TRBV9 combines with J gene TRBJ2-5; the D gene could be TRBD1 or TRBD2 (5 bases each). The germline gives CDR1 SGDLS, CDR2 YYNGEE. The V and J ends lost 4 bases and 5 bases respectively, with 18 bases between them. This CDR3 spans 15 amino acids. The CDR3 reads CASSFTPGLEETQYF. The CDR3 bases are TGTGCCAGCAGCTTTACCCCGGGGCTTGAGGAGACCCAGTACTTC.

A word on this clonotype: A much larger clone differs from this one at a single base, so this may be a read error. V is TRBV24-1 and J is TRBJ2-1; 9 bases agree with TRBD1. The CDR3 is made up of 14 amino acids. Looked up from germline, CDR1 is KGHDR and CDR2 is SFDVKD. The CDR3 protein is CATRDLDRGHEQFF. CDR3 coding DNA: TGTGCCACCAGGGATTTGGACAGGGGCCATGAGCAGTTCTTC.

This clonotype was seen only a few times. V is TRBV11-2 and J is TRBJ1-2, with TRBD1 identical over 7 bases. CDR1 and CDR2 (germline): SGHAT, FQNNGV. The V and J ends lost 5 bases and 3 bases, in that order; junction bases with no gene match: 9. This CDR3 contains 15 residues. CDR3 protein: CASSPSPTGHYGYTF. As DNA, the CDR3 is TGTGCCAGCAGCCCCTCGCCGACAGGGCACTATGGCTACACCTTC.